Listed below are T cell receptor beta chains from one sample, sequenced in a study of cytomegalovirus exposure and HLA in healthy donors. TCRdb's table, derived via immunoSEQ multiplex PCR, lists solely in-frame clones and lacks some. In the table there are some 200,000 clones, roughly 84% of which are singletons. Specimen: PBMCs. The source of these receptors is a woman in her twenties or thirties in good health and CMV-seropositive. The CDR3 runs from the conserved cysteine through the conserved F or W. A D gene is named only where the DNA matches it firmly. Clone size, where shown, is once, few, many, or a class for clones that have expanded.

D gene	clone size	J gene	CDR3 length	V gene	CDR3 DNA	CDR3 protein
TRBD2	.	TRBJ2-7	17	TRBV27	TGTGCCAGCAGTTCTATTTCGACTAGCGGGAGAGTCTACGAGCAGTACTTC	CASSSISTSGRVYEQYF
.	once	TRBJ2-1	16	TRBV5-1	TGCGCCAGCAGCACACAAGCAGATGCGGCCTACAATGAGCAGTTCTTC	CASSTQADAAYNEQFF
.	.	TRBJ2-1	16	TRBV4-1	TGCGCCAGCAGCCAAGTTGGGCGGGTGTCCTACAATGAGCAGTTCTTC	CASSQVGRVSYNEQFF
TRBD1	few	TRBJ2-7	14	TRBV15	TGTGCCACCAGCAGCCCGGGACAGTACGACGAGCAGTACTTC	CATSSPGQYDEQYF
TRBD1	.	TRBJ1-1	15	TRBV6-5	TGTGCCAGCAGTGCCTGGACAGGGGGCACCACTGAAGCTTTCTTT	CASSAWTGGTTEAFF
TRBD2	.	TRBJ2-1	14	TRBV6-6	TGTGCCAGCGGAGCGGGAGGGCCTCTTAATGAGCAGTTCTTC	CASGAGGPLNEQFF
TRBD1	once	TRBJ2-2	16	TRBV5-6	TGTGCCAGCAGCCCCGGGACAGGGTGGATTACCGGGGAGCTGTTTTTT	CASSPGTGWITGELFF
.	.	TRBJ1-2	14	TRBV9	TGTGCCAGCAGCCCGGACATCGCTAACTATGGCTACACCTTC	CASSPDIANYGYTF
TRBD2	.	TRBJ2-1	17	TRBV19	TGTGCCAGTAGTGGCCGGACTAGCGGGATATCCTACAATGAGCAGTTCTTC	CASSGRTSGISYNEQFF
TRBD1	.	TRBJ1-1	15	TRBV4-2	TGTGCCAGCAGCCAAGGAACAGGGGTTCCCGACGAAGCTTTCTTT	CASSQGTGVPDEAFF
TRBD2	.	TRBJ2-1	16	TRBV9	TGTGCCAGCAGCGTAGTGGGGACTAGATCTGCCAATGAGCAGTTCTTC	CASSVVGTRSANEQFF
.	.	TRBJ1-3	14	TRBV27	TGTGCCAGCAGTCAGGCTGGCACCGGAAACACCATATATTTT	CASSQAGTGNTIYF
.	few	TRBJ1-5	13	TRBV18	TGTGCCAGCTCACCGCAGGAAAATCAGCCCCAGCATTTT	CASSPQENQPQHF
.	.	TRBJ1-2	17	TRBV9	TGTGCCAGCAGCGTAGGACAGCTTAACGCCCCCAACTATGGCTACACCTTC	CASSVGQLNAPNYGYTF
TRBD1	few	TRBJ2-1	15	TRBV28	TGTGCCAGCAGCCTTAGTGGGACAGCGTACAATGAGCAGTTCTTC	CASSLSGTAYNEQFF
.	.	TRBJ2-7	16	TRBV28	TGTGCCAGCAGTCCTAGAGGAGTATCAAGCTCCTACGAGCAGTACTTC	CASSPRGVSSSYEQYF
TRBD1	.	TRBJ1-3	19	TRBV2	TGTGCCAGCAATCGGCCGGGACAGTTATTATCCAGCTCTGGAAACACCATATATTTT	CASNRPGQLLSSSGNTIYF
.	once	TRBJ2-7	15	TRBV7-9	TGTGCCAGCAGCCCCGGTCAGGGGCCCGCCTACGAGCAGTACTTC	CASSPGQGPAYEQYF
.	.	TRBJ2-1	11	TRBV28	TGTGCCAGCAGTTTACGGTGGGAGCAGTTCTTC	CASSLRWEQFF
TRBD1	.	TRBJ2-1	15	TRBV5-1	TGCGCCAGCAGTTTTGGACAGGGTCAGTCGGATGAGCAGTTCTTC	CASSFGQGQSDEQFF
.	few	TRBJ1-1	12	TRBV30	TGTGCCTGGAGGGGAACAGGGATTCAAGCTTTCTTT	CAWRGTGIQAFF
.	.	TRBJ2-7	11	TRBV6-5	TGTGCCACCGCACATAACTACGAGCAGTACTTC	CATAHNYEQYF
.	.	TRBJ1-5	15	TRBV15	TGTGCCACCAACCTACAGGGTGGGATTGGACAGCCCCAGCATTTT	CATNLQGGIGQPQHF
TRBD2	.	TRBJ2-5	16	TRBV5-1	TGCGCCAGCAGCTTGGGACTAGCGGGGAAACAAGAGACCCAGTACTTC	CASSLGLAGKQETQYF
TRBD2	.	TRBJ2-2	14	TRBV10-3	TGTGCCATCCAGGCGGGAGTCGGCACCGGGGAGCTGTTTTTT	CAIQAGVGTGELFF
.	.	TRBJ2-1	16	TRBV27	TGTGCCAGCAGTTTCGGACAGCCATATACTGAGAATGAGCAGTTCTTC	CASSFGQPYTENEQFF
TRBD2	.	TRBJ2-1	15	TRBV5-4	TGTGCCAGCAGCTTGCAACTAGCGGGTGATAATGAGCAGTTCTTC	CASSLQLAGDNEQFF
.	.	TRBJ2-7	11	TRBV7-2	TGTGCCAGCAGCGTAAGCCCTTTACAGTACTTC	CASSVSPLQYF
TRBD1	.	TRBJ2-6	17	TRBV29-1	TGCAGCGTGGCCGGGACAGGGGTCAACCCTGGGGCCAACGTCCTGACTTTC	CSVAGTGVNPGANVLTF
TRBD1	.	TRBJ2-3	16	TRBV27	TGTGCCAGCAGTATAACGTCCGGGACAGTCACAGATACGCAGTATTTT	CASSITSGTVTDTQYF
.	.	TRBJ1-1	17	TRBV15	TGTGCCACCAGCAGAGTCCCCCTCCCGACAGTGAACACTGAAGCTTTCTTT	CATSRVPLPTVNTEAFF
.	few	TRBJ1-5	16	TRBV7-6	TGTGCCAGCAGCTTAACTCCAGGACAGAGCAATCAGCCCCAGCATTTT	CASSLTPGQSNQPQHF
TRBD2	.	TRBJ2-1	15	TRBV27	TGTGCCAGCAGTTTTCCCCTAGCGGGAGGGAGAGAGCAGTTCTTC	CASSFPLAGGREQFF
.	.	TRBJ2-1	16	TRBV6-1	TGTGCCAGCAGTGAAGGGGGAGGGAGGGGGAAGAATGAGCAGTTCTTC	CASSEGGGRGKNEQFF
TRBD2	.	TRBJ2-2	14	TRBV2	TGTGCCAGCAGAAGACTAGCGGGAGAGGGGGAGCTGTTTTTT	CASRRLAGEGELFF
TRBD2	.	TRBJ2-1	17	TRBV18	TGTGCCAGCTCACCTCCGGGACTAGCGGGAGGGTACAATGAGCAGTTCTTC	CASSPPGLAGGYNEQFF
.	.	TRBJ2-2	16	TRBV7-6	TGTGCCAGCAGCTTACCCCTCGAGACACCAACCGGGGAGCTGTTTTTT	CASSLPLETPTGELFF
TRBD1	once	TRBJ1-2	15	TRBV6-5	TGTGCCAGCAGTTACGGAATTACAGGGGACTATGGCTACACCTTC	CASSYGITGDYGYTF
.	.	TRBJ1-4	15	TRBV5-1	TGCGCCAGCAGCTTGGGGGCAGGCGGGTCTGAAAAACTGTTTTTT	CASSLGAGGSEKLFF
.	.	TRBJ1-1	14	TRBV29-1	TGCAGCGTTGTCGTCCTTGGAGCGAACACTGAAGCTTTCTTT	CSVVVLGANTEAFF
.	.	TRBJ1-2	12	TRBV29-1	TGCAGCGTTGATTTAGGGGACTATGGCTACACCTTC	CSVDLGDYGYTF
TRBD1	once	TRBJ2-1	16	TRBV4-1	TGCGCCAGCAGCCACGACAGGGGGTCCGTGGACAATGAGCAGTTCTTC	CASSHDRGSVDNEQFF
.	few	TRBJ1-2	12	TRBV19	TGTGCCAGTAGTAGTTCCTCCTATGGCTACACCTTC	CASSSSSYGYTF
TRBD1	.	TRBJ2-3	14	TRBV29-1	TGCAGCGCTGGAGACAGGGCGGTAGCAGATACGCAGTATTTT	CSAGDRAVADTQYF
.	.	TRBJ1-4	16	TRBV5-1	TGCGCCAGCAGCGCGGGACGGGTGGGAATGCCTGAAAAACTGTTTTTT	CASSAGRVGMPEKLFF
TRBD1	.	TRBJ2-7	14	TRBV7-6	TGTGCCAGCACCAGAACAAGGGACAGCGCCGAGCAGTACTTC	CASTRTRDSAEQYF
TRBD1	.	TRBJ1-2	16	TRBV25-1	TGTGCCAGCAGTGAATTAAGTACAGGGGGTAACTATGGCTACACCTTC	CASSELSTGGNYGYTF
.	few	TRBJ2-3	12	TRBV7-9	TGTGCCAGCAGCTTACTCACAGATACGCAGTATTTT	CASSLLTDTQYF
TRBD2	once	TRBJ2-7	16	TRBV7-7	TGTGCTAGCAGCCCAGGACTAGCGGGAGGGCCCAGCGAGCAGTACTTC	CASSPGLAGGPSEQYF
TRBD2	.	TRBJ2-3	15	TRBV2	TGTGCCAGCAGTGGCAGGGCTAGCGGGAGGGATACGCAGTATTTT	CASSGRASGRDTQYF
TRBD2	.	TRBJ2-3	17	TRBV27	TGTGCCAGCAGTTTACGTCGCAAAGCGGGATATGCAGATACGCAGTATTTT	CASSLRRKAGYADTQYF
TRBD1	.	TRBJ1-1	16	TRBV6-5	TGTGCCAGCAGTTACTCGAGCGGACAGGGAGGAACTGAAGCTTTCTTT	CASSYSSGQGGTEAFF